This entry features one T cell receptor beta chain sequence. This entry is derived from a study of shared T cell receptors in the human thymus. CDR1 is LGHNA and CDR2 is YSLEER in the germline V gene. V lost 0 bases to trimming and J lost 6 bases, with 27 bases between them. This CDR3 has 19 residues. The table came from immunoSEQ multiplex PCR; TCRdb's copy has only in-frame clones and leaves some out. The sample contains approximately 730,000 clones, approximately 85% of which appear only once. These records were also assigned to another study, of human thymus T cells.

The J gene is TRBJ2-7, the V gene TRBV4-3; a weak D match, TRBD2 (6 bases). Sequencing input: thymocytes. The clonotype was recovered from a girl under two years old with a congenital heart defect. The chain's CDR3 is CASSQDGQAGELGAREQYF. DNA of the CDR3: TGCGCCAGCAGCCAAGACGGGCAAGCGGGTGAGCTAGGAGCGCGCGAGCAGTACTTC.